This TCR beta chain is from a study of blood T cell repertoires in COVID-19. Background on the study: COVID-19 samples collected from the United States, Italy and Spain covered acute and convalescent phases.

CDR1 and CDR2 (germline): MNHEY, SVGEGT. The CDR3 is made up of 15 amino acids. Trimming removed 4 bases from V and 5 bases from J; junction bases left unmatched: 6. TCRdb's table, derived via immunoSEQ multiplex PCR, lists solely in-frame clones and lacks some. The table records around 170,000 clones, about 81% of them present only once. What was sequenced was peripheral blood. This receptor was obtained from a woman older than 75 with COVID-19, enrolled during active disease. The chain employs TRBV6-2 or TRBV6-3 and TRBJ1-5; 9 positions agree with TRBD1. CDR3 nucleotide sequence: TGTGCCAGCAGTTCCGGACAGGGGATGGATCAGCCCCAGCATTTT. Its translation is CASSSGQGMDQPQHF.